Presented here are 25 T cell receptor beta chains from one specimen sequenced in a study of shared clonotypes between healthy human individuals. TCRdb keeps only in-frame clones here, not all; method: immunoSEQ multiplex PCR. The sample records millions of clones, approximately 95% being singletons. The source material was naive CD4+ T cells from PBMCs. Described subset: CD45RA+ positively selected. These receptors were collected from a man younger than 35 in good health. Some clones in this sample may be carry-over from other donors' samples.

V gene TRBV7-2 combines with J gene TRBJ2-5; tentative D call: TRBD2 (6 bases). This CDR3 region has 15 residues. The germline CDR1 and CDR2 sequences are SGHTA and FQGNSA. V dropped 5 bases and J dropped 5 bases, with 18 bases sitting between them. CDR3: CASSKRDWEVETQYF. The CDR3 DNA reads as TGTGCCAGCAGCAAACGGGACTGGGAGGTGGAGACCCAGTACTTC.

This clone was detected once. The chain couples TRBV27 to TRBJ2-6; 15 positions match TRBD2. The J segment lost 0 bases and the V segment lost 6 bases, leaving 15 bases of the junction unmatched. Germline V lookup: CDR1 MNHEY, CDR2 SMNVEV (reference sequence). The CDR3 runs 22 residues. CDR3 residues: CASSKHSGLAGGVVSGANVLTF. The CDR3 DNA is TGTGCCAGCAGCAAGCACAGTGGACTAGCGGGAGGGGTCGTCTCTGGGGCCAACGTCCTGACTTTC.

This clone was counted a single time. The chain's CDR3 is CASSRGDSQETQYF. For the CDR3, the DNA is TGTGCCAGCAGTAGAGGAGACAGTCAAGAGACCCAGTACTTC. This chain joins TRBV27 and TRBJ2-5; TRBD1 is a possible D gene (5 bases). Germline assignment: CDR1 MNHEY and CDR2 SMNVEV (reference sequence). Deletions cut 5 bases from V and 2 bases from J, with 12 bases between. CDR3 length: 14 residues.

The CDR3 nucleotides are TGCGCCAGCAGCACCGATTTAGCGGGAGTAGAGCAGTTCTTC. It yields the protein CASSTDLAGVEQFF. The chain is built from TRBV5-1 and TRBJ2-1; TRBD2 aligns across 9 bases. The CDR3 length is 14 residues. The ends lost 4 bases at V and 10 bases at J; junction bases unmatched: 9. Germline V gene data show CDR1 as SGHRS and CDR2 as YFSETQ. The whole variable domain, remainder taken from reference TRBV5-1 and TRBJ2-1, is KAGVTQTPRYLIKTRGQQVTLSCSPISGHRSVSWYQQTPGQGLQFLFEYFSETQRNKGNFPGRFSGRQFSNSRSEMNVSTLELGDSALYLCASSTDLAGVEQFFGPGTRLTVL.

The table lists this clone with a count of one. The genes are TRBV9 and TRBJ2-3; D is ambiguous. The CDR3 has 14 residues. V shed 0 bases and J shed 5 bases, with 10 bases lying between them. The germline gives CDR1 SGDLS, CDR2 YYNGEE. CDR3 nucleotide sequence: TGTGCCAGCAGCGTAGAGGGTGGCGGAGATACGCAGTATTTT. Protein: CASSVEGGGDTQYF.

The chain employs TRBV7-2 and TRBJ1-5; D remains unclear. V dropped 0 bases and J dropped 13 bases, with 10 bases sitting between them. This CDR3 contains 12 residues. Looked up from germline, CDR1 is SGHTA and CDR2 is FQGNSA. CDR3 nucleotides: TGTGCCAGCAGCTTAGCGAAGGACCCGCAGCATTTT. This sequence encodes CASSLAKDPQHF.

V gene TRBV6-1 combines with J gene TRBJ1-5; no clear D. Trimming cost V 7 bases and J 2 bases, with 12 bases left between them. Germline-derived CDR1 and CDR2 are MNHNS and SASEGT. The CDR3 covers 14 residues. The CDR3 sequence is CASKDPQGNQPQHF. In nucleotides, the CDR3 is TGTGCCAGCAAGGACCCCCAGGGCAATCAGCCCCAGCATTTT.

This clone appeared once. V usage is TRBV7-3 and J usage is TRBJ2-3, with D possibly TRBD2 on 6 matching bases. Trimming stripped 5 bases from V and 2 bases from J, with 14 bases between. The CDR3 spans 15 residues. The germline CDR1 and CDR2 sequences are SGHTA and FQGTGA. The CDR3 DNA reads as TGTGCCAGCAGCCCAACGCGGGACTTCACAGATACGCAGTATTTT. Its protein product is CASSPTRDFTDTQYF. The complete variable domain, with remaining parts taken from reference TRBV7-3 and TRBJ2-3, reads GAGVSQTPSNKVTEKGKYVELRCDPISGHTALYWYRQSLGQGPEFLIYFQGTGAADDSGLPNDRFFAVRPEGSVSTLKIQRTERGDSAVYLCASSPTRDFTDTQYFGPGTRLTVL.

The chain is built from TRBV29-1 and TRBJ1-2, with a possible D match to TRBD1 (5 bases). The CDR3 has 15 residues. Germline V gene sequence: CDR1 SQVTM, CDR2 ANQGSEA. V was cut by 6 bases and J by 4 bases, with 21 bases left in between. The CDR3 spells CSVFTRDSSTYGYTF. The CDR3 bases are TGCAGCGTCTTCACCCGGGACTCATCTACCTATGGCTACACCTTC.

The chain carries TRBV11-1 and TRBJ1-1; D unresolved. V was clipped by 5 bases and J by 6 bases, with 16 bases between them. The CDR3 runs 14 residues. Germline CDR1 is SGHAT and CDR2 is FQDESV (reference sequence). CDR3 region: CASSEYVGKSEAFF. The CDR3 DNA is TGTGCCAGCAGCGAATACGTTGGCAAGTCTGAAGCTTTCTTT.

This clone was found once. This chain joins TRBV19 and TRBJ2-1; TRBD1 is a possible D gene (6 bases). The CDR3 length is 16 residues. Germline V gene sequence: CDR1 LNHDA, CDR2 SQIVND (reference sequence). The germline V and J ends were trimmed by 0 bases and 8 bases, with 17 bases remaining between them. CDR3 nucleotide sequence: TGTGCCAGTAGTATAGATCGTGCACAGGGTCTCTATGAGCAGTTCTTC. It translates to CASSIDRAQGLYEQFF.

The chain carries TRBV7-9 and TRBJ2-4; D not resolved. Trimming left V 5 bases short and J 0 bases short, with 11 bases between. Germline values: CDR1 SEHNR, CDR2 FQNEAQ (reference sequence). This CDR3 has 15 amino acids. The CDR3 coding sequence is TGTGCCAGCAGCACCCAAGCTTTAGCCAAAAACATTCAGTACTTC. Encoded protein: CASSTQALAKNIQYF.

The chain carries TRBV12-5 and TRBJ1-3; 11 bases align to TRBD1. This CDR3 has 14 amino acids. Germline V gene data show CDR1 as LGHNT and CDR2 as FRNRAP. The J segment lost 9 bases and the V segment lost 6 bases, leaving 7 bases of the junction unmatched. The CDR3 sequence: CASGTGQGASTIYF. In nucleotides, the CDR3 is TGTGCTAGTGGAACCGGACAGGGGGCGTCCACCATATATTTT. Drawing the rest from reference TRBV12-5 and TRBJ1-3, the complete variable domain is DARVTQTPRHKVTEMGQEVTMRCQPILGHNTVFWYRQTMMQGLELLAYFRNRAPLDDSGMPKDRFSAEMPDATLATLKIQPSEPRDSAVYFCASGTGQGASTIYFGEGSWLTVV.

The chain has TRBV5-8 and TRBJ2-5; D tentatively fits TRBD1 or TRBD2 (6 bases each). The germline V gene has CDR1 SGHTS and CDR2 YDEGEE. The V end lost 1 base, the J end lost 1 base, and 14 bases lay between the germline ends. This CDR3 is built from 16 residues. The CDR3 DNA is TGTGCCAGCAGCTTGACCCGGGGGCTGATCCAAGAGACCCAGTACTTC. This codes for CASSLTRGLIQETQYF.

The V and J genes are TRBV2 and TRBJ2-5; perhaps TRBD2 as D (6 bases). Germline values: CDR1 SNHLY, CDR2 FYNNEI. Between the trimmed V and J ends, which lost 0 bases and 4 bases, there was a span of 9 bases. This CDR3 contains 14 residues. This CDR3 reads CASSEARGAETQYF. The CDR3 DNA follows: TGTGCCAGCAGTGAAGCGCGGGGAGCAGAGACCCAGTACTTC.

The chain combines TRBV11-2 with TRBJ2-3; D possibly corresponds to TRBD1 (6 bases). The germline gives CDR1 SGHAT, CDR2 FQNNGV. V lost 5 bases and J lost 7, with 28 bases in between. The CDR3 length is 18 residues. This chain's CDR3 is CASSTPRITRETGHTQYF. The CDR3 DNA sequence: TGTGCCAGCAGCACACCCCGAATAACGCGCGAGACAGGACATACGCAGTATTTT.

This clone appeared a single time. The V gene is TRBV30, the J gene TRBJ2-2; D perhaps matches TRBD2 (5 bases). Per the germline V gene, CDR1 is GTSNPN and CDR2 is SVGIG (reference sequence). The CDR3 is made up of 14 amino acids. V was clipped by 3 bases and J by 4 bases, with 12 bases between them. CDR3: CAWSEGSGTGELFF. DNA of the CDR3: TGTGCCTGGAGCGAAGGGAGCGGCACCGGGGAGCTGTTTTTT.

Here the CDR3 DNA reads TGTGCCAGCAGTCCCCGCCCGGCCGGCCGGGGGGAGCAGTACTTC. It translates to CASSPRPAGRGEQYF. J is TRBJ2-7 and V is TRBV7-9; TRBD2 is a possible D gene (6 bases). The CDR3 is 15 residues long. Per the germline V gene, CDR1 is SEHNR and CDR2 is FQNEAQ (reference sequence). V lost 6 bases and J 7 bases, leaving 22 bases between the germline ends.

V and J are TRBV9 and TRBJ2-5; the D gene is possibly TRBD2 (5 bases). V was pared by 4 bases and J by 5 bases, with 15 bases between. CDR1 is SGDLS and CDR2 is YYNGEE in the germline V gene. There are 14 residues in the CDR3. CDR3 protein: CASSSDPTGETQYF. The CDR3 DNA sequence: TGTGCCAGCAGCTCCGACCCTACGGGGGAGACCCAGTACTTC. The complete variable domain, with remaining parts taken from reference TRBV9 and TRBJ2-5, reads DSGVTQTPKHLITATGQRVTLRCSPRSGDLSVYWYQQSLDQGLQFLIQYYNGEERAKGNILERFSAQQFPDLHSELNLSSLELGDSALYFCASSSDPTGETQYFGPGTRLLVL.

The CDR3 DNA reads as TGTGCCAGCAGCGTTCGGGCTGGGGAGACCCAGTACTTC. Encoded protein: CASSVRAGETQYF. V is TRBV7-7 and J is TRBJ2-5; no reliable D call. CDR3 length equals 13 residues. Deletions cut 5 bases from V and 5 bases from J, with 12 bases between. CDR1 SSHAT and CDR2 FNYEAQ come from the germline V gene (reference sequence).

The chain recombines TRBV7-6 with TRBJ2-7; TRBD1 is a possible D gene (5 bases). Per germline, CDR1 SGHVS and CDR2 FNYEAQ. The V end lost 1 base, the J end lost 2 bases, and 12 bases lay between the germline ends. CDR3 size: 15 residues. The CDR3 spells CASSLGQGRTYEQYF. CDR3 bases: TGTGCCAGCAGCTTAGGGCAGGGCCGTACCTACGAGCAGTACTTC.

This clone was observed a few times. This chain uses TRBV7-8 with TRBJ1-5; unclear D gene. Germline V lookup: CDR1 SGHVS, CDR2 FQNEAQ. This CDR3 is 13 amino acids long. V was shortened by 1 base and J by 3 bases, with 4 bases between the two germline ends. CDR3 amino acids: CASSLEDNQPQHF. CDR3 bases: TGTGCCAGCAGCTTAGAGGACAATCAGCCCCAGCATTTT.

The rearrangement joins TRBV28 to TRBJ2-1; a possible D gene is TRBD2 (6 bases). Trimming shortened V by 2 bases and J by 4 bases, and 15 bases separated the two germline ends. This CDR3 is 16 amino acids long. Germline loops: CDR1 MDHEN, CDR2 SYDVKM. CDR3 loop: CASSLLGGAGYNEQFF. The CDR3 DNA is TGTGCCAGCAGTTTACTCGGAGGGGCGGGGTACAATGAGCAGTTCTTC.

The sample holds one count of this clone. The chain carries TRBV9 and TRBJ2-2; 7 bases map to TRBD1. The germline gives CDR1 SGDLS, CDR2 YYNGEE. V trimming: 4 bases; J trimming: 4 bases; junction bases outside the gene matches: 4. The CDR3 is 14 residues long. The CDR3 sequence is CASSTGQSTGELFF. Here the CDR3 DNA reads TGTGCCAGCAGCACGGGACAGAGCACCGGGGAGCTGTTTTTT. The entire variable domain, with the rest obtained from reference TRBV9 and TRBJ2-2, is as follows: DSGVTQTPKHLITATGQRVTLRCSPRSGDLSVYWYQQSLDQGLQFLIQYYNGEERAKGNILERFSAQQFPDLHSELNLSSLELGDSALYFCASSTGQSTGELFFGEGSRLTVL.

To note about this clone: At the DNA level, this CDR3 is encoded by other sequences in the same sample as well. CDR3 region: CASSPRGPYEQYF. DNA of the CDR3: TGTGCCAGCTCACCACGGGGTCCCTACGAGCAGTACTTC. The chain employs TRBV18 and TRBJ2-7; D is unclear. The CDR3 runs 13 residues. Germline loops: CDR1 KGHSH, CDR2 LQKENI. Trimming removed 1 base at V and 2 bases at J, with 6 bases between.